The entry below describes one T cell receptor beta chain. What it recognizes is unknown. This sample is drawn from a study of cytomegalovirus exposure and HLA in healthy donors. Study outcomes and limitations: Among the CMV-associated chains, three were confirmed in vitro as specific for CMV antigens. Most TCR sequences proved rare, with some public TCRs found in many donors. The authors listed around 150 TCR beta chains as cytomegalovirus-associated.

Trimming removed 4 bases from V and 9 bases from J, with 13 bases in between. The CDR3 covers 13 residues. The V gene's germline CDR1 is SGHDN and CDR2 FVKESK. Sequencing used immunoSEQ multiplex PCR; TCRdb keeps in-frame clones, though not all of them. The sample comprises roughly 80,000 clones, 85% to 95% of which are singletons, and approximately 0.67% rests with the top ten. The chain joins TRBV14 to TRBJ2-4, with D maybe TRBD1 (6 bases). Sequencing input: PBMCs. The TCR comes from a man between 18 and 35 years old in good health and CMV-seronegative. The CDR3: CASSRDRGTIQYF. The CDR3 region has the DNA TGTGCCAGCAGCCGGGATAGGGGGACCATTCAGTACTTC. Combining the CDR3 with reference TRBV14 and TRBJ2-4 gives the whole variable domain EAGVTQFPSHSVIEKGQTVTLRCDPISGHDNLYWYRRVMGKEIKFLLHFVKESKQDESGMPNNRFLAERTGGTYSTLKVQPAELEDSGVYFCASSRDRGTIQYFGAGTRLSVL.